This entry describes one T cell receptor beta chain. Its antigen is still unknown. These data originate in a study of cytomegalovirus exposure and HLA in healthy donors. Study details: Within an early data release were 65 million to 90 million unique TCRs drawn from HLA-typed donors. General study findings and limits: Among immune exposure information, only CMV serostatus was available. Highly shared variants forming one cluster were likely a sequencing artifact.

With 0 bases removed from V and 2 bases from J, the gap between germline ends came to 9 bases. The CDR3 runs to 15 residues. Germline CDR1 MNHEY, CDR2 SVGAGI. The primer mix had 60 Vbeta and 13 Jbeta primers. Profiled with immunoSEQ multiplex PCR; TCRdb holds only in-frame clones, not every one. Among roughly 200,000 clones listed, roughly four fifths were seen once. V and J are TRBV6-5 and TRBJ2-3, with unresolved D. Sequenced material: PBMCs. This sequence originates from a young woman in good health and CMV-seronegative. The CDR3 DNA follows: TGTGCCAGCAGTTACTCAACATACCACACAGATACGCAGTATTTT. Its translation is CASSYSTYHTDTQYF.